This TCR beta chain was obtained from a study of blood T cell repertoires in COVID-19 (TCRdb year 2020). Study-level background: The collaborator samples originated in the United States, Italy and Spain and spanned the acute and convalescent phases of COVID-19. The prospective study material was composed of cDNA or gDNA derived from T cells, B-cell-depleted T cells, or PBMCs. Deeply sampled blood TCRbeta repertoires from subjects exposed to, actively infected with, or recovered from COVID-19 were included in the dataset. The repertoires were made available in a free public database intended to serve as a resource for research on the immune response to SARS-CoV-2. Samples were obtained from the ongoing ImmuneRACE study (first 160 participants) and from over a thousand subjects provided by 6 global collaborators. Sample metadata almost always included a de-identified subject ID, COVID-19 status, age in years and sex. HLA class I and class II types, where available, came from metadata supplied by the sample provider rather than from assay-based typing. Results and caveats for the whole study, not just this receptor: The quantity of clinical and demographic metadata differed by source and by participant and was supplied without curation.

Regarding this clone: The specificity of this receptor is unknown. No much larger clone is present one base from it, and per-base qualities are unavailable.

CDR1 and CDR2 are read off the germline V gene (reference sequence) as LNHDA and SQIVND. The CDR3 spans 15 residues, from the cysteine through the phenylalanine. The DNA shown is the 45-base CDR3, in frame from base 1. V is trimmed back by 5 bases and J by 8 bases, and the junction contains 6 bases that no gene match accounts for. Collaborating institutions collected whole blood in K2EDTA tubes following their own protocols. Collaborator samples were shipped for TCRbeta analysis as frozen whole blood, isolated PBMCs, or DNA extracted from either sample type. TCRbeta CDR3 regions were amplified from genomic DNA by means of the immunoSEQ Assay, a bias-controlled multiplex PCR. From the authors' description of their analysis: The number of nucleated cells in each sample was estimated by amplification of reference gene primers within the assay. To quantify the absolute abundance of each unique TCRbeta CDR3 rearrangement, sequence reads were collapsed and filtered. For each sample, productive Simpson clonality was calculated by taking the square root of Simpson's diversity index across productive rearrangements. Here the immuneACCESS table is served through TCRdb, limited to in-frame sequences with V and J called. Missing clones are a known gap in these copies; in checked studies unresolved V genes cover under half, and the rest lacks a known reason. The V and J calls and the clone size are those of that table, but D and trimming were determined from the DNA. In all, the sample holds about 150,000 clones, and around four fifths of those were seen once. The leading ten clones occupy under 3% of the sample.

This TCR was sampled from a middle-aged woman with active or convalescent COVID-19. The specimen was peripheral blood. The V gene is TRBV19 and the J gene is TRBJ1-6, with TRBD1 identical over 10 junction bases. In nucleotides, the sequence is TGTGCCAGTAGTCAGGACAGGGGGATGGATTCACCCCTCCACTTT. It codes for CASSQDRGMDSPLHF.